This TCR beta chain derives from a study of blood T cell repertoires in COVID-19. V lost 5 bases and J lost 0, with 11 bases in between. Germline-derived CDR1 and CDR2 are SGHNT and YYREEE (reference sequence). The CDR3 runs to 14 residues. TCRdb keeps only in-frame clones here, not all; method: immunoSEQ multiplex PCR. This sample carries 35,000 to 55,000 clones, roughly 90% of them seen once, and the ten largest clones take approximately 8%. The clonotype originates from a man in his 60s with active COVID-19. Sequencing used peripheral blood. The chain employs TRBV5-4 and TRBJ1-1; possibly TRBD1 for D (5 bases). The CDR3 DNA is TGTGCCAGCAGAGTCGGGGGAATGAACACTGAAGCTTTCTTT. Its translation is CASRVGGMNTEAFF.